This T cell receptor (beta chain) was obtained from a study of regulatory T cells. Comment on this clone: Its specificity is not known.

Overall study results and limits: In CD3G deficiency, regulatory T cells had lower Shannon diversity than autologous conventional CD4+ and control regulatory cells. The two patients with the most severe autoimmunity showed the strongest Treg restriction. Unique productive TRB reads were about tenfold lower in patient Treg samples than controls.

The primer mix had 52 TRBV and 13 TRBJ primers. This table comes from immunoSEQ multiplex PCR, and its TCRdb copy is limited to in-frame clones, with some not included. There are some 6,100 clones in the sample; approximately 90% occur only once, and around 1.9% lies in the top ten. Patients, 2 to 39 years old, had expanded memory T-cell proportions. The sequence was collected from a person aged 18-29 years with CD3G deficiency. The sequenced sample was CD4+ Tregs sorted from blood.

This chain's CDR3 is CAISDRGNSPLHF. The CDR3 DNA reads TGTGCCATCAGTGACAGGGGTAATTCACCCCTCCACTTT. The V call is TRBV10-3, the J call TRBJ1-6, with D perhaps matching TRBD1 (6 bases). CDR1 and CDR2 (germline): ENHRY, SYGVKD. Deletions cut 3 bases from V and 6 bases from J, with 6 bases between. The CDR3 loop spans 13 amino acids.